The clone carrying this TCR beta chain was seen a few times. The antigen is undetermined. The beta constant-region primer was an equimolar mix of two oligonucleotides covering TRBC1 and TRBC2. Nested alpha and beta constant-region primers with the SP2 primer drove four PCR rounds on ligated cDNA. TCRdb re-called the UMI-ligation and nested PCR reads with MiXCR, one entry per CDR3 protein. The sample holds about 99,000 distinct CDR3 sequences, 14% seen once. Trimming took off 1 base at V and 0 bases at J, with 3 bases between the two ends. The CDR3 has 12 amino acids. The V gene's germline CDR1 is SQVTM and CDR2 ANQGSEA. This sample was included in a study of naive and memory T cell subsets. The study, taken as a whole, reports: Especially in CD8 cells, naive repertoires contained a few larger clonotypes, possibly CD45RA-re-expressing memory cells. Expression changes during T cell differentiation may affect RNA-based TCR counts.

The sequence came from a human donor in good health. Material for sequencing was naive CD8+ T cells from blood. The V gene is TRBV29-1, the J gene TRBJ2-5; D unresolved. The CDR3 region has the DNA TGCAGCGTTGAAGGCGACCAAGAGACCCAGTACTTC. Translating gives CSVEGDQETQYF.